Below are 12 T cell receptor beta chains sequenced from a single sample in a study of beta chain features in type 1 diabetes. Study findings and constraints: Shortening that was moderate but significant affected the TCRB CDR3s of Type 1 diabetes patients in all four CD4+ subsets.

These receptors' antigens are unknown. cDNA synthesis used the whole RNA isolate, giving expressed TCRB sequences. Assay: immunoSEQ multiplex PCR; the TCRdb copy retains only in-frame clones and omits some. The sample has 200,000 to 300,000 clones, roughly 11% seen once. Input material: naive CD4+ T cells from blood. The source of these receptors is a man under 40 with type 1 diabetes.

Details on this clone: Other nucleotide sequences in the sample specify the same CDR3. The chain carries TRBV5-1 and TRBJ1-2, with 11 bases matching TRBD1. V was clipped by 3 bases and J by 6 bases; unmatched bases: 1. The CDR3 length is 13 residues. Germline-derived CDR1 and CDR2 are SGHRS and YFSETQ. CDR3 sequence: CASSSGQGDGYTF. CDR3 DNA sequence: TGCGCCAGCAGCTCGGGACAGGGGGATGGCTACACCTTC.

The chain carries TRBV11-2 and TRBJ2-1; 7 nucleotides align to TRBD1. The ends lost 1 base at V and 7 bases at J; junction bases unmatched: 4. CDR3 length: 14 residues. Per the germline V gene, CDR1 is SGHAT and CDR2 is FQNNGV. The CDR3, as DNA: TGTGCCAGCAGCTTAGTAGACAGGGAGAATGAGCAGTTCTTC. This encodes CASSLVDRENEQFF.

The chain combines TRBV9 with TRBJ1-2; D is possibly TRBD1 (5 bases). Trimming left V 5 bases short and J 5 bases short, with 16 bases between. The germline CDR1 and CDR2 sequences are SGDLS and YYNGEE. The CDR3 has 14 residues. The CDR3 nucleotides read TGTGCCAGCAGTCCGTACTCCAGGGATTATGGCTACACCTTC. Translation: CASSPYSRDYGYTF.

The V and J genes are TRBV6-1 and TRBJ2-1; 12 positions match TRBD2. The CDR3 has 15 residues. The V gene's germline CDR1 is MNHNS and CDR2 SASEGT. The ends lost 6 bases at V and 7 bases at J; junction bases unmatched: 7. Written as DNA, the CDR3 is TGTGCCAGCAGCGAACTAGCGGGGGGTTGGAATGAGCAGTTCTTC. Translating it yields CASSELAGGWNEQFF.

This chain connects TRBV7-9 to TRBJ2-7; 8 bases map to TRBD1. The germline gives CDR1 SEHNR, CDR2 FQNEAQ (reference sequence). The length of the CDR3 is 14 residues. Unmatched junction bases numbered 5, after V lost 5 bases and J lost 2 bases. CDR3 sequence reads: CASSPDRGTYEQYF. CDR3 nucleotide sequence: TGTGCCAGCAGCCCTGACAGGGGAACCTACGAGCAGTACTTC.

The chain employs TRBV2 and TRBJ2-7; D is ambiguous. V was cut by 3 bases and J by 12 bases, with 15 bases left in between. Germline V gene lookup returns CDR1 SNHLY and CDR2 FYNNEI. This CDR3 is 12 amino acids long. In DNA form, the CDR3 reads TGTGCCAGCAGTGAGCGTTCCCCGATCTGGTACTTC. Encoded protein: CASSERSPIWYF.

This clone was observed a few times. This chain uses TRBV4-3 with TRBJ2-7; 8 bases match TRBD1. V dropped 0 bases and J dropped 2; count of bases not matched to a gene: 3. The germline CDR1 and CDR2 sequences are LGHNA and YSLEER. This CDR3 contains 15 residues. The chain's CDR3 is CASSQDDRGTYEQYF. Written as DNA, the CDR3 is TGCGCCAGCAGCCAAGACGACAGGGGTACCTACGAGCAGTACTTC.

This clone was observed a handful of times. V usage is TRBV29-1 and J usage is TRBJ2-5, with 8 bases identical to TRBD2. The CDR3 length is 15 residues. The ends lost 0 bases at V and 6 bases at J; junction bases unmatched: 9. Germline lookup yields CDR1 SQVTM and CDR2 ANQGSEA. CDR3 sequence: CSVEEGGGRVQTQYF. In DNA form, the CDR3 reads TGCAGCGTTGAAGAAGGCGGGGGGAGAGTCCAGACCCAGTACTTC.

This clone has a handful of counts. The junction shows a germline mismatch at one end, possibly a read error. CDR3 DNA sequence: TGTGCCAGCAGCGACACAGGGGGCTACAATGAGCAGTTCTTC. Its protein is CASSDTGGYNEQFF. The rearrangement joins TRBV5-1 to TRBJ2-1; 8 nucleotides agree with TRBD1. Per germline, CDR1 SGHRS and CDR2 YFSETQ. There are 14 residues in the CDR3.

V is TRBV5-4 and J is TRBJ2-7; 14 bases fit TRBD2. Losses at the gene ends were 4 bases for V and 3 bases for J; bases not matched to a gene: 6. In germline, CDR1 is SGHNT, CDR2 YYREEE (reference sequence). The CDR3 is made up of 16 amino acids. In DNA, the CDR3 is TGTGCCAGCAGCCCCGGACTAGCGGGGGGCGGCTACGAGCAGTACTTC. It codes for CASSPGLAGGGYEQYF.

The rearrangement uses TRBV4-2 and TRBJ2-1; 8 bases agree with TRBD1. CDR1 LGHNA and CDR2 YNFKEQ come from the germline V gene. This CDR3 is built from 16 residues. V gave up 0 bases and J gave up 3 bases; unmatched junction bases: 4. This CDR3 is CASSQDRGRVYNEQFF. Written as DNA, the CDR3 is TGTGCCAGCAGCCAAGACAGGGGGCGAGTCTACAATGAGCAGTTCTTC.

As DNA, the CDR3 is TGTGCCAGCAGCTTGGAGGACAGGGGAAATTCACCCCTCCACTTT. This translates into CASSLEDRGNSPLHF. The chain has TRBV5-4 and TRBJ1-6; TRBD1 matches 9 bases. CDR1 SGHNT and CDR2 YYREEE come from the germline V gene (reference sequence). The V and J ends lost 0 bases and 7 bases, in that order; junction bases with no gene match: 2. The CDR3 is made up of 15 amino acids. The complete variable domain, with remaining parts taken from reference TRBV5-4 and TRBJ1-6, reads ETGVTQSPTHLIKTRGQQVTLRCSSQSGHNTVSWYQQALGQGPQFIFQYYREEENGRGNFPPRFSGLQFPNYSSELNVNALELDDSALYLCASSLEDRGNSPLHFGNGTRLTVT.